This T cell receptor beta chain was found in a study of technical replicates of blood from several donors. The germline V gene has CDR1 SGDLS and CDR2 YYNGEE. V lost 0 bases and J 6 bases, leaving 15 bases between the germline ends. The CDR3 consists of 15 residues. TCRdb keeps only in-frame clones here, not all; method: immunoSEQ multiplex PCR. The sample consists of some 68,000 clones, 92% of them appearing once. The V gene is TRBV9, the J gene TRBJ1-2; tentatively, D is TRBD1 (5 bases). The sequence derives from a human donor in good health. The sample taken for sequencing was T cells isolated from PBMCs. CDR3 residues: CASSVVRQLSDGYTF. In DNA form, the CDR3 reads TGTGCCAGCAGCGTAGTGCGACAGCTGTCCGATGGCTACACCTTC.